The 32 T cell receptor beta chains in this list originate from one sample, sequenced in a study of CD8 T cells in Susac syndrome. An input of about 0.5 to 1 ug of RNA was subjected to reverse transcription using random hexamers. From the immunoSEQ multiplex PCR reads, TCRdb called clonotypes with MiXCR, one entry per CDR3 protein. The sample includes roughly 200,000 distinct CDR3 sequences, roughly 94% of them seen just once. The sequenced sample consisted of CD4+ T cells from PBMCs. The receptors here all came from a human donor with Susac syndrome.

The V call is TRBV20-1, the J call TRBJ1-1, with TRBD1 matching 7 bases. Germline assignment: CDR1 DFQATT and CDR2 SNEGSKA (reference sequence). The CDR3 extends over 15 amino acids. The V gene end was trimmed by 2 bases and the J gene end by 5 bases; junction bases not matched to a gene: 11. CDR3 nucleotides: TGCAGTGCTAGAATCCCAGGGGGGAGTCAGACTGAAGCTTTCTTT. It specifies CSARIPGGSQTEAFF.

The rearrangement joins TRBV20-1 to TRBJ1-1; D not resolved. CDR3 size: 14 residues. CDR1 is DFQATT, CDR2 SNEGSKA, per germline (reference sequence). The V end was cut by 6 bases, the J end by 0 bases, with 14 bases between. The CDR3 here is CSARVGNLNTEAFF. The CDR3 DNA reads TGCAGTGCGCGCGTGGGGAACCTGAACACTGAAGCTTTCTTT.

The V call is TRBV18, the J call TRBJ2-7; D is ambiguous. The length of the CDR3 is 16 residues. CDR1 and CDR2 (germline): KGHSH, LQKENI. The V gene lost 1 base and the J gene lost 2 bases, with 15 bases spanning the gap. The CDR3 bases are TGTGCCAGCTCACCACTTTTACAAGGATCGCCCTACGAGCAGTACTTC. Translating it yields CASSPLLQGSPYEQYF.

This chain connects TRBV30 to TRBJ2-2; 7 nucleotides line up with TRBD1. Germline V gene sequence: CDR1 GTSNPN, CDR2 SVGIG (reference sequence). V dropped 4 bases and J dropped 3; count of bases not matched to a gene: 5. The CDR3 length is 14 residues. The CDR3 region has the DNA TGTGCCTGGACAGGGGGTTGGCACACCGGGGAGCTGTTTTTT. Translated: CAWTGGWHTGELFF.

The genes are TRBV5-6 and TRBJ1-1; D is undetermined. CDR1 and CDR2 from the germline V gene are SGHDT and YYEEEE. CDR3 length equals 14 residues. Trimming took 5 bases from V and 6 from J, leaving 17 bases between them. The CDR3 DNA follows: TGTGCCAGCAGTTACAGCCTAACCCTCTCTGAAGCTTTCTTT. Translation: CASSYSLTLSEAFF.

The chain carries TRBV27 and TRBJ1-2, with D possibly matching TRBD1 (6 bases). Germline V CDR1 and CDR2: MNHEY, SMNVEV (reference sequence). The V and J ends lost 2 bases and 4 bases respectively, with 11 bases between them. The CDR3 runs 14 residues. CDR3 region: CASSLNRDSYGYTF. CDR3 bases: TGTGCCAGCAGTTTAAACAGGGATTCCTATGGCTACACCTTC.

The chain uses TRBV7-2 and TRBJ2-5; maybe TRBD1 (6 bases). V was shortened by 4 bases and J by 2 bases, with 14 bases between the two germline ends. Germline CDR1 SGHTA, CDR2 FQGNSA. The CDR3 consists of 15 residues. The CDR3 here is CASSSEIGTQETQYF. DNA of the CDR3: TGTGCCAGCAGCTCAGAGATCGGGACACAAGAGACCCAGTACTTC.

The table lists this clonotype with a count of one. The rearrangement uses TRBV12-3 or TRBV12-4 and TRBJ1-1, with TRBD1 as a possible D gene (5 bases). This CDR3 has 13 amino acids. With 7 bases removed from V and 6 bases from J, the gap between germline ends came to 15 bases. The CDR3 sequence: CASTIRAVAEAFF. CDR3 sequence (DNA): TGTGCCAGCACCATCAGGGCCGTAGCTGAAGCTTTCTTT.

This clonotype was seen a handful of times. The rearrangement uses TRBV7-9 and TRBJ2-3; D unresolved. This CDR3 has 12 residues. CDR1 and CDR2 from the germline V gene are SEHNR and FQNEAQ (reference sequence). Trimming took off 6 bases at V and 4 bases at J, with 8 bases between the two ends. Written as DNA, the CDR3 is TGTGCCAGCAGTAGGCAGGCAGATACGCAGTATTTT. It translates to CASSRQADTQYF.

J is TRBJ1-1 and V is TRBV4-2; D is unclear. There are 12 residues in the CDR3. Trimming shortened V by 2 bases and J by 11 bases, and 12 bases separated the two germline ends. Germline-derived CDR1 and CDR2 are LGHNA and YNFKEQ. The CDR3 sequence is CASSQSGPWAFF. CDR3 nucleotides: TGTGCCAGCAGCCAATCAGGACCATGGGCTTTCTTT.

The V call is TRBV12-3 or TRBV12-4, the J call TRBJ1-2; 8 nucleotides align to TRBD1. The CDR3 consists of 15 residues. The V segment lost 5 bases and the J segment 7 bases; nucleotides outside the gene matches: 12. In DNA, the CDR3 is TGTGCCAGCAGTCCAACCGGGACAGGTATTGCTGGCTACACCTTC. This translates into CASSPTGTGIAGYTF.

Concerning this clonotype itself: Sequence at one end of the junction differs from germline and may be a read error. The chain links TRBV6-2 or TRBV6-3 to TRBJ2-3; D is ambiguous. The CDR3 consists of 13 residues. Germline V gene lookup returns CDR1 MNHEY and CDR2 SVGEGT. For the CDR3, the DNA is TGTACCAGCAGTTACCTCCCCCCAGATACGCAGTATTTT. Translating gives CTSSYLPPDTQYF.

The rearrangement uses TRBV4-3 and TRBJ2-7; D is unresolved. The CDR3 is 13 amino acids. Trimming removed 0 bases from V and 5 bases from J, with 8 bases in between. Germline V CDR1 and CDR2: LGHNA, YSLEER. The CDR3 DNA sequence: TGCGCCAGCAGCCAAGAGGTCAGCAACGAGCAGTACTTC. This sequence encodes CASSQEVSNEQYF.

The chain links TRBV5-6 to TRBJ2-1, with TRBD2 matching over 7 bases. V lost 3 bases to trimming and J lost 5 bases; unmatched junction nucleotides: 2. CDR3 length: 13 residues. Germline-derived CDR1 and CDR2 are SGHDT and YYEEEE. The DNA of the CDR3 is TGTGCCAGCAGCTGGGGACTAAACAATGAGCAGTTCTTC. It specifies CASSWGLNNEQFF.

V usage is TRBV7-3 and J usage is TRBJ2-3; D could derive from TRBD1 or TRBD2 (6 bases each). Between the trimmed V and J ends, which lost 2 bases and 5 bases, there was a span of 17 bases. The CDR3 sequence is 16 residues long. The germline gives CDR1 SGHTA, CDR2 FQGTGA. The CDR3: CASSLGGGPYGDTQYF. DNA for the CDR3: TGTGCCAGCAGCTTAGGTGGGGGGCCCTATGGAGATACGCAGTATTTT.

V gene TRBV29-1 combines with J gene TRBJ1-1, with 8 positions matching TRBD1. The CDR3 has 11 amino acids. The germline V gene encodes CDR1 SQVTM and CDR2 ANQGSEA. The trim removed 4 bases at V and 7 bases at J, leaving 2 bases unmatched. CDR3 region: CSVGGQVEAFF. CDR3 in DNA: TGCAGCGTTGGGGGACAGGTTGAAGCTTTCTTT. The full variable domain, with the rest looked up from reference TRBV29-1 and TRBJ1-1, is SAVISQKPSRDICQRGTSLTIQCQVDSQVTMMFWYRQQPGQSLTLIATANQGSEATYESGFVIDKFPISRPNLTFSTLTVSNMSPEDSSIYLCSVGGQVEAFFGQGTRLTVV.

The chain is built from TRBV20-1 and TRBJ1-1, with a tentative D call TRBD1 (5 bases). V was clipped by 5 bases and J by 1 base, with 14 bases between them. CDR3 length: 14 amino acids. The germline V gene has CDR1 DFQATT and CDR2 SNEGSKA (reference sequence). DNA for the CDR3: TGCAGTGCTTTCCGGGACGGGGGGAACACTGAAGCTTTCTTT. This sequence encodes CSAFRDGGNTEAFF.

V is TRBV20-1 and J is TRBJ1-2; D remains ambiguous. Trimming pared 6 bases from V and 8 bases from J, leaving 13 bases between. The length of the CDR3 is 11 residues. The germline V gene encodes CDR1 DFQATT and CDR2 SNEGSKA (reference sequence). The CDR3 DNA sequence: TGCAGTGCCACGACGGGAAGAGGCTACACCTTC. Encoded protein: CSATTGRGYTF.

The CDR3 bases are TGCGCCAGCAGCCAAGGAATGCCAAACACCATATATTTT. It yields the protein CASSQGMPNTIYF. The rearrangement links TRBV4-3 to TRBJ1-3; D uncertain. Germline CDR1 LGHNA, CDR2 YSLEER. The V end lost 1 base, the J end lost 6 bases, and 7 bases lay between the germline ends. The CDR3 sequence is 13 residues long.

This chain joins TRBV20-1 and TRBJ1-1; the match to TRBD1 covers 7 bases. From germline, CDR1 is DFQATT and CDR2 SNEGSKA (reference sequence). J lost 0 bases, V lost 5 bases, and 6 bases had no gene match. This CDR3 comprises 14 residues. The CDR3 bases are TGCAGTGCTGACCGGGACAGCATGAACACTGAAGCTTTCTTT. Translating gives CSADRDSMNTEAFF.

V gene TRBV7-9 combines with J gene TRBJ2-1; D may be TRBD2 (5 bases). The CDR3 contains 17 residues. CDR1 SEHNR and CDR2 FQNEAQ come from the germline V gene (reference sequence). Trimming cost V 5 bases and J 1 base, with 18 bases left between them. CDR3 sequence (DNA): TGTGCCAGCAGCAAGAAGGACTTCGCCCTATCCTACAATGAGCAGTTCTTC. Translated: CASSKKDFALSYNEQFF.

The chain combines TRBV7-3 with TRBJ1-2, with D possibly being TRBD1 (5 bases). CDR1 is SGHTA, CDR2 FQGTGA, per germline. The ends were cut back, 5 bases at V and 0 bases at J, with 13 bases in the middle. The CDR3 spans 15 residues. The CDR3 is CASSQTGEANYGYTF. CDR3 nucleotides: TGTGCCAGCAGCCAAACGGGGGAAGCTAACTATGGCTACACCTTC.

CDR3 residues: CASSQDYGQAYEQYF. CDR3 bases: TGTGCCAGCAGCCAAGATTACGGACAGGCCTACGAGCAGTACTTC. The chain is built from TRBV4-2 and TRBJ2-7; TRBD1 aligns across 7 bases. Per the germline V gene, CDR1 is LGHNA and CDR2 is YNFKEQ. The CDR3 covers 15 residues. V was pared by 0 bases and J by 2 bases, with 4 bases of the junction left unmatched.

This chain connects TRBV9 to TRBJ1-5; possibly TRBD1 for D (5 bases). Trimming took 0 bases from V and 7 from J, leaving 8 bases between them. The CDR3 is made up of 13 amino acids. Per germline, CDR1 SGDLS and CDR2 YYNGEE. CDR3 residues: CASSVGGVQPQHF. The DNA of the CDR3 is TGTGCCAGCAGCGTAGGGGGGGTACAGCCCCAGCATTTT.

In DNA, the CDR3 is TGTGCCAGCAGTCCTCGGAGGAATTCACCCCTCCACTTT. Translation: CASSPRRNSPLHF. This chain connects TRBV27 to TRBJ1-6; unclear D gene. The CDR3 contains 13 residues. Germline lookup yields CDR1 MNHEY and CDR2 SMNVEV (reference sequence). Trimming stripped 5 bases from V and 7 bases from J, with 9 bases between.

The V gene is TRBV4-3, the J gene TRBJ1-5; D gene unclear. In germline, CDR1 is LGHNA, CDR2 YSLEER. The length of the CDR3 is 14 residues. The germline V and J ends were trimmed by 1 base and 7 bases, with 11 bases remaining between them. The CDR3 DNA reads TGCGCCAGCAGCCAAGGCGTCGGTGTCCAGCCCCAGCATTTT. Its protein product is CASSQGVGVQPQHF.

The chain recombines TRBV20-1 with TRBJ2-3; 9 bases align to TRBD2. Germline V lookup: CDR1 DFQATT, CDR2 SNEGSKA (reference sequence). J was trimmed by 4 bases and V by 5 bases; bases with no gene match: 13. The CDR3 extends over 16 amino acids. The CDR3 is CSAWAGGTSSADTQYF. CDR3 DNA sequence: TGCAGTGCTTGGGCGGGTGGGACTAGCAGCGCAGATACGCAGTATTTT.

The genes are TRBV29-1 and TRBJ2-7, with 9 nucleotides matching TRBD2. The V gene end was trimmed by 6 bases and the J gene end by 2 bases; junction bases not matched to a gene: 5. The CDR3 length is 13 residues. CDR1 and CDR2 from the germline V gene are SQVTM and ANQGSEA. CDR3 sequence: CSVRLAAAYEQYF. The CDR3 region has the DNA TGCAGCGTGCGACTAGCGGCCGCCTACGAGCAGTACTTC.

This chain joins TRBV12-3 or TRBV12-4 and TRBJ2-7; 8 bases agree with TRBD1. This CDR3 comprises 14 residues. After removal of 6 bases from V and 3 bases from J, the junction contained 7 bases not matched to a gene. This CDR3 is CASRRTGRDYEQYF. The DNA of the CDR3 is TGTGCCAGCAGAAGGACAGGGAGAGACTACGAGCAGTACTTC.

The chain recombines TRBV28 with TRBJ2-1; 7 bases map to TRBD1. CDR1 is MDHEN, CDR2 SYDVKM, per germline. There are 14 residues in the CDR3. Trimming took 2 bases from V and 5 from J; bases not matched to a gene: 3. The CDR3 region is CASSLLGTDNEQFF. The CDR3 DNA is TGTGCCAGCAGTTTACTCGGGACAGACAATGAGCAGTTCTTC. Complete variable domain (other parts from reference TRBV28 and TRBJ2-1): DVKVTQSSRYLVKRTGEKVFLECVQDMDHENMFWYRQDPGLGLRLIYFSYDVKMKEKGDIPEGYSVSREKKERFSLILESASTNQTSMYLCASSLLGTDNEQFFGPGTRLTVL.

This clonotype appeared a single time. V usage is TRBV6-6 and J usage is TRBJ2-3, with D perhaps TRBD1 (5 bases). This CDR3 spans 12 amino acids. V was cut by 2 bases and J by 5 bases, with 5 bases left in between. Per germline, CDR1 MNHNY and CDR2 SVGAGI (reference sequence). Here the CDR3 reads CASSYRGDTQYF. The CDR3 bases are TGTGCCAGCAGTTACAGGGGAGATACGCAGTATTTT.

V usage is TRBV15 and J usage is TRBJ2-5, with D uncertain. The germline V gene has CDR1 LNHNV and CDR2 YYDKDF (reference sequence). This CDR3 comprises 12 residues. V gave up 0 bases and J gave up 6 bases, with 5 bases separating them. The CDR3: CATSRDWQTQYF. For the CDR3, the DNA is TGTGCCACCAGCAGAGATTGGCAGACCCAGTACTTC.